The present T cell receptor beta chain was sequenced within a study of beta chain features in type 1 diabetes. This clone occurred a few times. Its antigen remains unidentified. Sequencing targeted expressed TCRB transcripts, as all isolated RNA had been reverse transcribed. Some clones are missing from TCRdb's copy, which holds only in-frame ones; the method was immunoSEQ multiplex PCR. Among 640,000 or so clones listed, about 14% were seen once. The CDR3 is made up of 15 amino acids. Trimming shortened V by 0 bases and J by 2 bases, and 9 bases separated the two germline ends. CDR1 and CDR2 from the germline V gene are SGDLS and YYNGEE. Sorting with CD45RO/CCR7/CD25/CD127/CD95/CD27 yielded naive, central memory, regulatory and stem-like memory CD4+ cells. Study outcomes and limitations: Type 1 diabetes patients showed a moderate but significant shortening of TCRB CDR3s in all four CD4+ subsets. The VDJ junctions of type 1 diabetes patients carried fewer insertions and more deletions.

This clonotype was obtained from a man between 18 and 29 years old with type 1 diabetes. The rearrangement joins TRBV9 to TRBJ2-4; D gene unclear. The sequenced sample consisted of naive CD4+ T cells from blood. In DNA form, the CDR3 reads TGTGCCAGCAGCGTAGGGCGTTCCTCCAAAAACATTCAGTACTTC. Its protein product is CASSVGRSSKNIQYF. The whole variable domain, remainder taken from reference TRBV9 and TRBJ2-4, is DSGVTQTPKHLITATGQRVTLRCSPRSGDLSVYWYQQSLDQGLQFLIQYYNGEERAKGNILERFSAQQFPDLHSELNLSSLELGDSALYFCASSVGRSSKNIQYFGAGTRLSVL.